The 11 T cell receptor beta chains given below trace back to one sample, sequenced in a study of human T cells and chemical hapten exposure. TCRdb re-analysed the RACE reads in MiXCR, keeping a single row per CDR3 protein. The data hold 280,000 or so distinct CDR3 sequences, with 7.5% to 9% observed a single time. Time point given: pre-sensitization, week 0. As for treatment: therapeutic diphenylcyclopropenone sensitization with weekly scalp DPC. Here the sequenced sample was whole blood, taken in connection with sensitization to the hapten diphenylcyclopropenone (DPC). Receptor source: a young man with alopecia areata. Some clones in this sample may be carry-over from other donors' samples.

In its sample, this clonotype was seen many times. The chain carries TRBV4-3 and TRBJ1-2; D is unresolved. CDR3 length: 15 amino acids. Germline V gives CDR1 LGHNA, CDR2 YSLEER. Trimming pared 0 bases from V and 4 bases from J, leaving 12 bases between. CDR3 nucleotides: TGCGCCAGCAGCCAAGATCAGGCAGGAGGCTATGGCTACACCTTC. Translating gives CASSQDQAGGYGYTF.

This clonotype was picked up a small number of times. CDR3: CSARTSEFYEQYF. CDR3 bases: TGCAGTGCTAGAACTAGCGAGTTTTACGAGCAGTACTTC. This chain links TRBV20-1 with TRBJ2-7; TRBD2 aligns across 7 bases. V shed 2 bases, J shed 4 bases, and the junction held 5 bases outside the gene matches. CDR3 length: 13 residues. CDR1 and CDR2 (germline): DFQATT, SNEGSKA (reference sequence).

This clonotype was detected ten times or more. This chain connects TRBV28 to TRBJ1-1; D remains ambiguous. V lost 7 bases and J lost 10, with 13 bases in between. CDR3 length equals 11 residues. Germline V gene data show CDR1 as MDHEN and CDR2 as SYDVKM. The CDR3 DNA follows: TGTGCCAGCATTCTCGGGAATAGAGCTTTCTTT. Its translation: CASILGNRAFF.

J is TRBJ1-5 and V is TRBV7-9, with D tentatively TRBD1 (5 bases). CDR1 and CDR2 from the germline V gene are SEHNR and FQNEAQ (reference sequence). V lost 5 bases to trimming and J lost 5 bases, with 10 bases between them. The CDR3 has 13 residues. The CDR3 loop is CASSGGAHQPQHF. CDR3 DNA: TGTGCCAGCAGCGGCGGGGCCCATCAGCCCCAGCATTTT.

This clonotype was counted only a few times. J is TRBJ2-2 and V is TRBV20-1; either TRBD1 or TRBD2 may supply D (5 bases each). In germline, CDR1 is DFQATT, CDR2 SNEGSKA (reference sequence). V lost 6 bases and J 0 bases, leaving 11 bases between the germline ends. This CDR3 has 14 amino acids. The DNA of the CDR3 is TGCAGTGCAACCGGGACGGCGAACACCGGGGAGCTGTTTTTT. It encodes CSATGTANTGELFF.

This clonotype was found many times. At one boundary the junction diverges from the germline segment, which might be a read error. The chain combines TRBV12-3 or TRBV12-4 with TRBJ2-3; weak D call: TRBD1 (6 bases). The CDR3 contains 12 residues. Here the CDR3 reads CASSFSRGDPGF. CDR3 coding DNA: TGTGCCAGCAGTTTTAGCAGGGGCGATCCTGGTTTT.

This clonotype was seen only a few times. The V and J genes are TRBV20-1 and TRBJ1-6, with unresolved D. Trimming took 1 base from V and 4 from J, leaving 11 bases between them. Germline V lookup: CDR1 DFQATT, CDR2 SNEGSKA (reference sequence). The CDR3 is made up of 15 amino acids. The CDR3 coding sequence is TGCAGTGCTAGAGGTTCGGTAGGGTATAATTCACCCCTCCACTTT. This gives the protein CSARGSVGYNSPLHF.

The chain uses TRBV20-1 and TRBJ2-7, with D perhaps assigned TRBD1 or TRBD2 (6 bases each). The V end was cut by 3 bases, the J end by 3 bases, with 15 bases between. From germline, CDR1 is DFQATT and CDR2 SNEGSKA (reference sequence). The CDR3 contains 14 residues. The CDR3 here is CSASGGGDFYEQYF. As DNA, the CDR3 is TGCAGTGCTAGTGGGGGCGGGGATTTCTACGAGCAGTACTTC.

This clonotype was detected a few times. The chain uses TRBV3-1 and TRBJ1-1; 7 bases match TRBD1. The CDR3 loop spans 13 amino acids. V lost 1 base and J lost 7; bases outside the gene matches: 3. CDR1 is LGHDT, CDR2 YNNKEL, per germline (reference sequence). For the CDR3, the DNA is TGTGCCAGCAGCCAAGTCGACAGGGTTGAAGCTTTCTTT. The encoded protein is CASSQVDRVEAFF.

This clonotype has ten or more counts. This sequence joins TRBV20-1 and TRBJ1-2, with D unclear. CDR3 size: 12 residues. Trimming took 3 bases from V and 5 from J, leaving 10 bases between them. CDR1 and CDR2 (germline): DFQATT, SNEGSKA (reference sequence). The CDR3 region is CSASWPYYGYTF. The CDR3 DNA reads as TGCAGTGCTAGTTGGCCTTATTATGGCTACACCTTC.

This clonotype was detected a few times. This sequence joins TRBV14 and TRBJ1-2; 7 nucleotides line up with TRBD1. V was pared by 4 bases and J by 2 bases, with 10 bases of the junction left unmatched. There are 16 residues in the CDR3. Germline V lookup: CDR1 SGHDN, CDR2 FVKESK. The CDR3 sequence: CASSPEGGQNNYGYTF. DNA of the CDR3: TGTGCCAGCAGCCCGGAGGGGGGACAGAACAACTATGGCTACACCTTC.